Listed here is a single T cell receptor (beta chain). These data are taken from a study of blood T cell repertoires in COVID-19. Whole-study context: Nucleic acid was either cDNA or gDNA, and it came from T cells, B-cell-depleted T cells, or PBMCs.

V gave up 6 bases and J gave up 7 bases, with 13 bases separating them. Germline CDR1 is MDHEN and CDR2 is SYDVKM. The CDR3 extends over 12 amino acids. Original methodology: For nucleated cells, counts were estimated from reference gene primer amplification. The repertoire was sequenced with immunoSEQ multiplex PCR; TCRdb's copy has only in-frame clones and lacks some. For V, J and clone size, that table is used; D and trimming come from the DNA. The sample consists of 120,000 to 150,000 clones, around nine tenths of them appearing once. The TCR was taken from a woman between 45 and 60 years old with active or convalescent COVID-19. Sequencing used peripheral blood. This rearrangement joins TRBV28 to TRBJ2-7; possibly TRBD2 for D (6 bases). This chain's CDR3 is CASSGGREEQYF. CDR3 DNA: TGTGCCAGCAGCGGGGGACGGGAGGAGCAGTACTTC.